Following are 20 T cell receptor beta chains from one sample sequenced in a study of blood T cell repertoires in COVID-19. The method was immunoSEQ multiplex PCR; TCRdb's version includes in-frame clones alone and lacks a portion of them. The table includes approximately 670,000 clones, approximately 90% detected once. Sample: peripheral blood. The receptors come from a woman aged 18-29 years with acute or convalescent COVID-19.

J is TRBJ1-3 and V is TRBV27; maybe TRBD1 (5 bases). This CDR3 contains 16 residues. Germline CDR1 and CDR2: MNHEY and SMNVEV (reference sequence). V was clipped by 10 bases and J by 0 bases, with 19 bases between them. The CDR3 DNA follows: TGTGCCACCACCCAAGAACAGGAAAACTCTGGAAACACCATATATTTT. Its protein is CATTQEQENSGNTIYF.

The chain is built from TRBV5-1 and TRBJ2-3, with 9 nucleotides matching TRBD2. J was trimmed by 6 bases and V by 3 bases; bases with no gene match: 11. The CDR3 totals 16 residues. Germline values: CDR1 SGHRS, CDR2 YFSETQ. CDR3 in amino acids: CASSSLTSGFRDTQYF. CDR3 nucleotides: TGCGCCAGCAGCTCCCTGACTAGCGGTTTTAGGGATACGCAGTATTTT.

V and J are TRBV6-5 and TRBJ1-4, with D possibly matching TRBD1 (5 bases). This CDR3 has 14 amino acids. Germline V lookup: CDR1 MNHEY, CDR2 SVGAGI. The V end lost 2 bases, the J end lost 10 bases, and 14 bases lay between the germline ends. CDR3 protein: CASSYKPDTPKLFF. The DNA for the CDR3 is TGTGCCAGCAGTTACAAACCGGACACCCCAAAACTGTTTTTT.

This clone was recorded a few times. The gene calls are TRBV7-2 and TRBJ2-1, with TRBD1 matching 9 bases. The CDR3 has 15 amino acids. The germline gives CDR1 SGHTA, CDR2 FQGNSA. J lost 2 bases, V lost 4 bases, and 3 bases had no gene match. As DNA, the CDR3 is TGTGCCAGCAGCTCGGGACAGGGCCCCTACAATGAGCAGTTCTTC. Amino acid sequence: CASSSGQGPYNEQFF. The full variable domain, with the rest looked up from reference TRBV7-2 and TRBJ2-1, is GAGVSQSPSNKVTEKGKDVELRCDPISGHTALYWYRQSLGQGLEFLIYFQGNSAPDKSGLPSDRFSAERTGGSVSTLTIQRTQQEDSAVYLCASSSGQGPYNEQFFGPGTRLTVL.

The chain employs TRBV5-1 and TRBJ1-1, with 7 bases matching TRBD1. The CDR3 loop spans 16 amino acids. After removal of 4 bases from V and 1 base from J, the junction contained 10 bases not matched to a gene. CDR1 is SGHRS, CDR2 YFSETQ, per germline. The DNA for the CDR3 is TGCGCCAGCAGCCGTGCCGGGACAGACCCGAACACTGAAGCTTTCTTT. Its translation: CASSRAGTDPNTEAFF. Using reference TRBV5-1 and TRBJ1-1 for the parts outside the CDR3, the full variable domain is KAGVTQTPRYLIKTRGQQVTLSCSPISGHRSVSWYQQTPGQGLQFLFEYFSETQRNKGNFPGRFSGRQFSNSRSEMNVSTLELGDSALYLCASSRAGTDPNTEAFFGQGTRLTVV.

In nucleotides, the CDR3 is TGCGCCAGCAGCTTGGCGGGACTAGCGGGCACCGGGGAGCTGTTTTTT. Encoded protein: CASSLAGLAGTGELFF. J is TRBJ2-2 and V is TRBV5-1; TRBD2 matches at 12 bases. V lost 0 bases and J lost 4; bases outside the gene matches: 1. This CDR3 comprises 16 residues. Germline CDR1 and CDR2: SGHRS and YFSETQ.

The J gene is TRBJ2-7, the V gene TRBV20-1; perhaps TRBD2 as D (5 bases). The CDR3 sequence is 15 residues long. Germline loops: CDR1 DFQATT, CDR2 SNEGSKA (reference sequence). Trimming shortened V by 3 bases and J by 0 bases, and 15 bases separated the two germline ends. DNA for the CDR3: TGCAGTGCTAGTGACCGGCCGGGAAGCTCCTACGAGCAGTACTTC. Translation gives CSASDRPGSSYEQYF.

The V and J genes are TRBV27 and TRBJ1-6, with D unresolved. Germline CDR1 is MNHEY and CDR2 is SMNVEV (reference sequence). This CDR3 is built from 16 residues. The V end lost 6 bases, the J end lost 0 bases, and 12 bases lay between the germline ends. The CDR3 loop is CASSPSFSSYNSPLHF. CDR3 bases: TGTGCCAGCAGCCCAAGCTTTAGCTCCTATAATTCACCCCTCCACTTT.

The chain recombines TRBV2 with TRBJ2-2; D perhaps matches TRBD2 (5 bases). The germline V gene encodes CDR1 SNHLY and CDR2 FYNNEI. Trimming pared 5 bases from V and 1 base from J, leaving 11 bases between. The CDR3 is 15 amino acids. CDR3 nucleotides: TGTGCCAGCAGTTTAAACCGGGAGAACACCGGGGAGCTGTTTTTT. Its translation is CASSLNRENTGELFF.

The chain employs TRBV9 and TRBJ1-2; 8 bases agree with TRBD1. The germline CDR1 and CDR2 sequences are SGDLS and YYNGEE. The J segment lost 4 bases and the V segment lost 2 bases, leaving 7 bases of the junction unmatched. This CDR3 contains 15 residues. The CDR3: CASSVGAGGPYGYTF. The CDR3 DNA follows: TGTGCCAGCAGCGTGGGGGCAGGGGGCCCCTATGGCTACACCTTC.

V gene TRBV25-1 combines with J gene TRBJ2-1, with TRBD2 identical over 8 bases. V lost 6 bases and J lost 9; bases outside the gene matches: 4. Germline V gene sequence: CDR1 MGHDK, CDR2 SYGVNS. The CDR3 sequence is 12 residues long. Written as DNA, the CDR3 is TGTGCCAGCAGCGGGGGGGCATTTGAGCAGTTCTTC. Its translation is CASSGGAFEQFF.

This chain connects TRBV7-2 to TRBJ1-1; D ambiguous. With 5 bases removed from V and 0 bases from J, the gap between germline ends came to 10 bases. Germline V gene data show CDR1 as SGHTA and CDR2 as FQGNSA. This CDR3 is built from 14 residues. The CDR3 loop is CASSVGTMNTEAFF. CDR3 in DNA: TGTGCCAGCAGCGTCGGTACGATGAACACTGAAGCTTTCTTT.

Only a few counts were recorded for this clone. CDR3 residues: CASSLGGTGVAYEQYF. CDR3 coding DNA: TGCGCCAGCAGCTTGGGAGGGACAGGGGTCGCCTACGAGCAGTACTTC. The chain joins TRBV5-1 to TRBJ2-7, with 10 bases identical to TRBD1. J lost 2 bases, V lost 0 bases, and 5 bases had no gene match. The CDR3 is made up of 16 amino acids. The germline V gene has CDR1 SGHRS and CDR2 YFSETQ.

The genes are TRBV12-5 and TRBJ2-7; TRBD1 matches at 8 bases. V lost 4 bases to trimming and J lost 3 bases; unmatched junction nucleotides: 11. CDR1 is LGHNT, CDR2 FRNRAP, per germline. The CDR3 loop spans 16 amino acids. This CDR3 is CASGWTLRDRLYEQYF. In DNA form, the CDR3 reads TGTGCTAGTGGTTGGACACTCCGGGACAGGCTCTACGAGCAGTACTTC.

This sequence joins TRBV24-1 and TRBJ1-6, with 7 bases lining up with TRBD1. CDR3 length: 15 amino acids. The ends lost 8 bases at V and 6 bases at J; junction bases unmatched: 9. Germline V gives CDR1 KGHDR, CDR2 SFDVKD. The CDR3 DNA reads TGTGCCACCACCCCACCCGGGACAGTTAATTCACCCCTCCACTTT. As protein: CATTPPGTVNSPLHF.

The chain couples TRBV5-1 to TRBJ1-4, with 8 nucleotides matching TRBD1. Germline V gene data show CDR1 as SGHRS and CDR2 as YFSETQ. V was pared by 1 base and J by 7 bases, with 6 bases of the junction left unmatched. The CDR3 sequence is 15 residues long. The CDR3 DNA reads TGCGCCAGCAGCTTGAGTGGACAGGGTGCTGAAAAACTGTTTTTT. It translates to CASSLSGQGAEKLFF.

The chain joins TRBV5-1 to TRBJ1-1, with D perhaps TRBD1 (6 bases). Germline V gives CDR1 SGHRS, CDR2 YFSETQ. The V and J ends lost 6 bases and 1 base respectively, with 13 bases between them. This CDR3 has 14 amino acids. The CDR3 region has the DNA TGCGCCAGCACCCCGGGACATCAGAACACTGAAGCTTTCTTT. Translating it yields CASTPGHQNTEAFF.

The V gene is TRBV13, the J gene TRBJ2-7, with TRBD2 matching 8 bases. The length of the CDR3 is 15 residues. V lost 5 bases, J lost 3 bases, and 9 bases stayed unmatched. CDR1 PRHDT and CDR2 FYEKMQ come from the germline V gene (reference sequence). In DNA form, the CDR3 reads TGTGCCAGCAGCCCCCCTGAGCGGGGGCTCTACGAGCAGTACTTC. Protein product: CASSPPERGLYEQYF.

This sequence joins TRBV24-1 and TRBJ1-2, with TRBD1 matching over 8 bases. The CDR3 runs to 17 residues. J lost 6 bases, V lost 4 bases, and 15 bases had no gene match. The germline V gene encodes CDR1 KGHDR and CDR2 SFDVKD. As DNA, the CDR3 is TGTGCCACCAGTGAGCCCGGGACAGGCTTCTCCCCCGATGGCTACACCTTC. It translates to CATSEPGTGFSPDGYTF.

The rearrangement uses TRBV2 and TRBJ2-3; D may be TRBD1 (6 bases). CDR1 is SNHLY and CDR2 is FYNNEI in the germline V gene. V was cut by 6 bases and J by 2 bases, with 15 bases left in between. The CDR3 is 15 amino acids. The CDR3 protein is CASSTRTVTTDTQYF. The CDR3 DNA reads TGTGCCAGCAGCACACGGACAGTGACCACAGATACGCAGTATTTT.